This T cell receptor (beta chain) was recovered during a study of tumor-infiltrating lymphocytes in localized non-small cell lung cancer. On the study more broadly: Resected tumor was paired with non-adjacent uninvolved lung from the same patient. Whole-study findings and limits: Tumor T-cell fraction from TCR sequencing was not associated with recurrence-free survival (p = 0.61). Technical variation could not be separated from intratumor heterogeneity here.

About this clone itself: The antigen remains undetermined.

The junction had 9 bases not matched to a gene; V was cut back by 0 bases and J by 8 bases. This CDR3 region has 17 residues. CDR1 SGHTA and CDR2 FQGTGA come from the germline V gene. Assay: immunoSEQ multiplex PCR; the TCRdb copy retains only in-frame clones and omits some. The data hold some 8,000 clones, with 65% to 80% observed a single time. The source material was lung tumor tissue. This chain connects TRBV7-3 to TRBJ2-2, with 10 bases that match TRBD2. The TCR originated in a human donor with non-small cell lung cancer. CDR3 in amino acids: CASSLTGTSASSGELFF. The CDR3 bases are TGTGCCAGCAGCTTAACCGGGACTAGCGCCTCGTCGGGGGAGCTGTTTTTT.